The 28 T cell receptor beta chains in this list originate from one sample, sequenced in a study of radiotherapy plus CTLA-4 blockade in lung cancer. Sequenced by immunoSEQ multiplex PCR; TCRdb stores in-frame clones only, minus some. The data hold around 37,000 clones, with roughly three quarters observed a single time. This sample comprised peripheral blood, obtained from a patient treated with radiotherapy plus ipilimumab. These receptors were collected from a human donor with non-small cell lung cancer that progressed on radiotherapy plus ipilimumab.

The rearrangement links TRBV28 to TRBJ2-7; maybe TRBD1 (6 bases). Germline V CDR1 and CDR2: MDHEN, SYDVKM. The CDR3 spans 16 residues. Trimming took 4 bases from V and 3 from J, leaving 19 bases between them. CDR3 residues: CASSSLDSPRIYEQYF. DNA of the CDR3: TGTGCCAGCAGTTCTTTGGACAGCCCCCGAATCTACGAGCAGTACTTC.

The V gene is TRBV7-6, the J gene TRBJ2-2, with D perhaps matching TRBD1 (5 bases). The CDR3 has 18 residues. The germline gives CDR1 SGHVS, CDR2 FNYEAQ. V was pared by 2 bases and J by 3 bases, with 19 bases between. CDR3 sequence: CASSLIGPDKVHTGELFF. The CDR3 region has the DNA TGTGCCAGCAGCTTAATTGGACCGGACAAAGTACACACCGGGGAGCTGTTTTTT.

The chain links TRBV2 to TRBJ1-2; 8 bases align to TRBD1. V dropped 8 bases and J dropped 3; count of bases not matched to a gene: 8. Germline CDR1 is SNHLY and CDR2 is FYNNEI. The CDR3 sequence is 14 residues long. The CDR3 DNA reads TGTGCCAGCGGGAGGACAGGGAAAGACTATGGCTACACCTTC. It specifies CASGRTGKDYGYTF.

The V gene is TRBV4-3, the J gene TRBJ2-7; D unclear. The CDR3 is made up of 14 amino acids. Trimming left V 0 bases short and J 3 bases short, with 9 bases between. Germline loops: CDR1 LGHNA, CDR2 YSLEER. The CDR3 sequence: CASSQDLGSYEQYF. The CDR3 region has the DNA TGCGCCAGCAGCCAAGATCTAGGAAGCTACGAGCAGTACTTC.

J is TRBJ2-1 and V is TRBV28, with TRBD2 matching 8 bases. The CDR3 has 14 residues. With V trimmed by 7 bases and J by 9 bases, 11 bases remained unmatched. Germline V gene lookup returns CDR1 MDHEN and CDR2 SYDVKM. This chain's CDR3 is CASTPRGLGSEQFF. The CDR3 DNA is TGTGCCAGCACCCCCCGGGGACTAGGATCTGAGCAGTTCTTC.

This chain joins TRBV28 and TRBJ2-5, with unresolved D. The germline CDR1 and CDR2 sequences are MDHEN and SYDVKM. Between the trimmed V and J ends, which lost 10 bases and 6 bases, there was a span of 21 bases. The CDR3 is made up of 14 amino acids. DNA for the CDR3: TGTGCCATCACTCACCCCGGACCCACGAAGACCCAGTACTTC. Translated: CAITHPGPTKTQYF. The full variable domain, with the rest looked up from reference TRBV28 and TRBJ2-5, is DVKVTQSSRYLVKRTGEKVFLECVQDMDHENMFWYRQDPGLGLRLIYFSYDVKMKEKGDIPEGYSVSREKKERFSLILESASTNQTSMYLCAITHPGPTKTQYFGPGTRLLVL.

The V call is TRBV27, the J call TRBJ1-2; tentative D call: TRBD1 (6 bases). Trimming took 3 bases from V and 8 from J, leaving 13 bases between them. Germline V gene data show CDR1 as MNHEY and CDR2 as SMNVEV (reference sequence). The CDR3 is made up of 13 amino acids. The CDR3: CASSLQGPGGYTF. Here the CDR3 DNA reads TGTGCCAGCAGTTTGCAGGGGCCGGGAGGCTACACCTTC.

This clone was detected only once. The rearrangement joins TRBV27 to TRBJ1-6, with 8 bases aligning to TRBD1. Germline CDR1 and CDR2: MNHEY and SMNVEV (reference sequence). The V and J ends lost 3 bases and 3 bases, in that order; junction bases with no gene match: 4. This CDR3 contains 16 residues. CDR3 sequence reads: CASSFQQGDYNSPLHF. In DNA, the CDR3 is TGTGCCAGCAGTTTTCAACAGGGGGACTATAATTCACCCCTCCACTTT.

The chain links TRBV6-5 to TRBJ2-7; 9 bases align to TRBD1. Germline CDR1 and CDR2: MNHEY and SVGAGI. CDR3 length: 14 amino acids. V shed 2 bases, J shed 3 bases, and the junction held 2 bases outside the gene matches. CDR3 nucleotides: TGTGCCAGCAGTTACGCGGGACAGGGCTACGAGCAGTACTTC. Amino acid sequence: CASSYAGQGYEQYF.

This clone was seen once. This chain connects TRBV6-5 to TRBJ1-6; D is ambiguous. Germline CDR1 is MNHEY and CDR2 is SVGAGI. CDR3 length: 15 residues. V was shortened by 2 bases and J by 1 base, with 6 bases between the two germline ends. CDR3 sequence: CASSYLKSYNSPLHF. The CDR3 DNA reads as TGTGCCAGCAGTTACCTAAAGTCCTATAATTCACCCCTCCACTTT.

The chain employs TRBV5-4 and TRBJ2-2; 8 nucleotides align to TRBD1. Losses at the gene ends were 4 bases for V and 4 bases for J; bases not matched to a gene: 6. This CDR3 has 15 residues. Germline V gene data show CDR1 as SGHNT and CDR2 as YYREEE (reference sequence). CDR3 residues: CASSPRGLGTGELFF. CDR3 DNA sequence: TGTGCCAGCAGCCCCAGGGGGCTCGGCACCGGGGAGCTGTTTTTT.

J is TRBJ2-3 and V is TRBV18; D could derive from TRBD1 or TRBD2 (6 bases each). Looked up from germline, CDR1 is KGHSH and CDR2 is LQKENI. With 1 base removed from V and 0 bases from J, the gap between germline ends came to 11 bases. This CDR3 has 16 residues. The CDR3: CASSPRWGASTDTQYF. The CDR3 bases are TGTGCCAGCTCACCACGGTGGGGGGCTAGCACAGATACGCAGTATTTT.

The chain recombines TRBV13 with TRBJ2-2; TRBD2 agrees at 7 bases. Germline loops: CDR1 PRHDT, CDR2 FYEKMQ (reference sequence). The CDR3 sequence is 16 residues long. J lost 6 bases, V lost 4 bases, and 11 bases had no gene match. The CDR3 region is CASSSPAGEAAGELFF. CDR3 in DNA: TGTGCCAGCAGCTCCCCCGCGGGGGAAGCGGCCGGGGAGCTGTTTTTT.

This chain connects TRBV28 to TRBJ1-1, with 8 bases fitting TRBD1. The germline CDR1 and CDR2 sequences are MDHEN and SYDVKM. The CDR3 is made up of 12 amino acids. Germline trimming cut 3 bases from V and 11 bases from J; bases unmatched to any gene: 5. The CDR3 here is CASSFGTGMAFF. Written as DNA, the CDR3 is TGTGCCAGCAGTTTCGGGACAGGCATGGCTTTCTTT. The complete variable domain, with remaining parts taken from reference TRBV28 and TRBJ1-1, reads DVKVTQSSRYLVKRTGEKVFLECVQDMDHENMFWYRQDPGLGLRLIYFSYDVKMKEKGDIPEGYSVSREKKERFSLILESASTNQTSMYLCASSFGTGMAFFGQGTRLTVV.

The chain employs TRBV2 and TRBJ2-6; either TRBD1 or TRBD2 may fit D (6 bases each). Trimming shortened V by 6 bases and J by 4 bases, and 10 bases separated the two germline ends. The CDR3 sequence is 14 residues long. The germline V gene encodes CDR1 SNHLY and CDR2 FYNNEI. DNA for the CDR3: TGTGCCAGCAGACCGGGGGCGGGGGCCAACGTCCTGACTTTC. It is translated as CASRPGAGANVLTF. Complete variable domain (other parts from reference TRBV2 and TRBJ2-6): EPEVTQTPSHQVTQMGQEVILRCVPISNHLYFYWYRQILGQKVEFLVSFYNNEISEKSEIFDDQFSVERPDGSNFTLKIRSTKLEDSAMYFCASRPGAGANVLTFGAGSRLTVL.

This chain joins TRBV15 and TRBJ1-1; D not certain. Trimming removed 1 base from V and 4 bases from J, with 10 bases in between. CDR3 length equals 14 residues. Germline-derived CDR1 and CDR2 are LNHNV and YYDKDF (reference sequence). DNA of the CDR3: TGTGCCACCAGCAGAGGCGGGGAGGGCACTGAAGCTTTCTTT. This sequence encodes CATSRGGEGTEAFF.

The chain uses TRBV4-1 and TRBJ2-3; 8 bases are shared with TRBD2. Germline-derived CDR1 and CDR2 are MGHRA and YSYEKL. The CDR3 runs 15 residues. V lost 5 bases, J lost 6 bases, and 10 bases stayed unmatched. CDR3 protein: CASSLEPGLGDTQYF. The CDR3 DNA follows: TGCGCCAGCAGCTTGGAACCGGGACTAGGGGATACGCAGTATTTT.

This chain links TRBV4-1 with TRBJ2-7; D is possibly TRBD1 (5 bases). Trimming took 0 bases from V and 0 from J, leaving 9 bases between them. The CDR3 totals 15 residues. Germline V gives CDR1 MGHRA, CDR2 YSYEKL. The CDR3 DNA follows: TGCGCCAGCAGCCAAGAAGCCAGGGACTCCTACGAGCAGTACTTC. It encodes CASSQEARDSYEQYF.

V gene TRBV7-9 combines with J gene TRBJ1-1; D remains unclear. The CDR3 contains 14 residues. CDR1 and CDR2 (germline): SEHNR, FQNEAQ (reference sequence). Trimming shortened V by 1 base and J by 7 bases, and 13 bases separated the two germline ends. The DNA of the CDR3 is TGTGCCAGCAGCTTAGGTCGGACGAACGATGAAGCTTTCTTT. Protein: CASSLGRTNDEAFF.

This sequence joins TRBV5-6 and TRBJ2-5, with TRBD2 as a possible D gene (5 bases). Deletions cut 4 bases from V and 0 bases from J, with 16 bases between. Germline lookup yields CDR1 SGHDT and CDR2 YYEEEE. CDR3 length: 16 residues. The CDR3 sequence is CASSPRGERNQETQYF. DNA of the CDR3: TGTGCCAGCAGCCCTCGGGGAGAAAGGAACCAAGAGACCCAGTACTTC.

This chain connects TRBV5-1 to TRBJ2-5, with 10 bases aligning to TRBD2. This CDR3 region has 15 residues. Germline assignment: CDR1 SGHRS and CDR2 YFSETQ. V dropped 1 base and J dropped 5; count of bases not matched to a gene: 5. The chain's CDR3 is CASSLTSGVWETQYF. In nucleotides, the CDR3 is TGCGCCAGCAGCTTGACTAGCGGGGTATGGGAGACCCAGTACTTC.

With respect to this clone: This sample includes further DNA sequences coding for the same CDR3. J is TRBJ1-1 and V is TRBV5-5, with D unclear. The CDR3 length is 13 residues. Trimming took 0 bases from V and 1 from J, leaving 4 bases between them. CDR1 is SGHKS, CDR2 YYEKEE, per germline (reference sequence). DNA of the CDR3: TGTGCCAGCAGCTTGGGAAGGAACACTGAAGCTTTCTTT. It yields the protein CASSLGRNTEAFF.

The chain recombines TRBV2 with TRBJ1-4, with D unclear. The CDR3 consists of 14 residues. Trimming removed 6 bases from V and 0 bases from J, with 8 bases in between. Germline loops: CDR1 SNHLY, CDR2 FYNNEI. The CDR3 region is CASSPLTTNEKLFF. The CDR3 nucleotides are TGTGCCAGCAGCCCCCTAACAACTAATGAAAAACTGTTTTTT. Full variable domain (remainder filled in from reference TRBV2 and TRBJ1-4): EPEVTQTPSHQVTQMGQEVILRCVPISNHLYFYWYRQILGQKVEFLVSFYNNEISEKSEIFDDQFSVERPDGSNFTLKIRSTKLEDSAMYFCASSPLTTNEKLFFGSGTQLSVL.

The V and J genes are TRBV10-3 and TRBJ2-2; 7 positions agree with TRBD1. The CDR3 runs to 15 residues. Germline CDR1 is ENHRY and CDR2 is SYGVKD. Unmatched junction bases numbered 2, after V lost 2 bases and J lost 2 bases. In nucleotides, the CDR3 is TGTGCCATCAGTGAGACAGGGGATAACACCGGGGAGCTGTTTTTT. Translating gives CAISETGDNTGELFF.

This chain links TRBV4-1 with TRBJ2-1; D not certain. CDR3 length: 15 residues. Looked up from germline, CDR1 is MGHRA and CDR2 is YSYEKL. The V gene lost 1 base and the J gene lost 0 bases, with 7 bases spanning the gap. The CDR3 coding sequence is TGCGCCAGCAGCCAAGCGGCCAGCTCCTACAATGAGCAGTTCTTC. This sequence encodes CASSQAASSYNEQFF.

V and J are TRBV28 and TRBJ1-1, with 8 bases lining up with TRBD1. This CDR3 has 13 amino acids. With V trimmed by 3 bases and J by 3 bases, 0 bases remained unmatched. Germline CDR1 reads MDHEN; CDR2 reads SYDVKM. Here the CDR3 reads CASSLGQDTEAFF. Here the CDR3 DNA reads TGTGCCAGCAGTTTGGGACAGGACACTGAAGCTTTCTTT. The full variable domain, completed using reference TRBV28 and TRBJ1-1, is DVKVTQSSRYLVKRTGEKVFLECVQDMDHENMFWYRQDPGLGLRLIYFSYDVKMKEKGDIPEGYSVSREKKERFSLILESASTNQTSMYLCASSLGQDTEAFFGQGTRLTVV.

This rearrangement joins TRBV7-6 to TRBJ2-7, with 9 bases lining up with TRBD2. The CDR3 sequence is 14 residues long. With 0 bases clipped from V and 4 bases from J, the junction kept 1 base outside the gene matches. Germline CDR1 and CDR2: SGHVS and FNYEAQ. The CDR3 sequence is CASSLATSGYEQYF. The CDR3 DNA follows: TGTGCCAGCAGCTTAGCGACTAGCGGATACGAGCAGTACTTC.

This CDR3 is CASGPRGANVLTF. The CDR3 DNA follows: TGTGCCAGCGGACCACGCGGGGCCAACGTCCTGACTTTC. The V gene is TRBV27, the J gene TRBJ2-6; D remains unclear. Trimming removed 8 bases from V and 4 bases from J, with 9 bases in between. Germline loops: CDR1 MNHEY, CDR2 SMNVEV (reference sequence). The CDR3 runs 13 residues.